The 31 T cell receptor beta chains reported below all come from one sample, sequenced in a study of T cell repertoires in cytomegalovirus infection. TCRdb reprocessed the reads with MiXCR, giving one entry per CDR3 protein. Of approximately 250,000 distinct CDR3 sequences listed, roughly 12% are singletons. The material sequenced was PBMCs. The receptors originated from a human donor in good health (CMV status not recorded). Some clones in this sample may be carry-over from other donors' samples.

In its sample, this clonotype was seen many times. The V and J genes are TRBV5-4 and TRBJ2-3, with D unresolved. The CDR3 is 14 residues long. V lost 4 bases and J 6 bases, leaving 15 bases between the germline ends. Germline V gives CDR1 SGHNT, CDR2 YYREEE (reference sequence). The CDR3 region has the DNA TGTGCCAGCAGCGGATCACCCACCCTGGATACGCAGTATTTT. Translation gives CASSGSPTLDTQYF.

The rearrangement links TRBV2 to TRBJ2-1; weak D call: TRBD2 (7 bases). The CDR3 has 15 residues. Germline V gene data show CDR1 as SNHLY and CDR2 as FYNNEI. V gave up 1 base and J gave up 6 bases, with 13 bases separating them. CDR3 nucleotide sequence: TGTGCCAGCAGTGAAGTCGGGGGGCGATCCAATGAGCAGTTCTTC. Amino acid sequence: CASSEVGGRSNEQFF.

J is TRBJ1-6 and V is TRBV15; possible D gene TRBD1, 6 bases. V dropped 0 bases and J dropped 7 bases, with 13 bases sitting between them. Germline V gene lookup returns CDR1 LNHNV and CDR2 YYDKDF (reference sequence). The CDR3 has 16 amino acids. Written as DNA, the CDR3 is TGTGCCACCAGCAGAGATCTTGGGGGCTCAAATTCACCCCTCCACTTT. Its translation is CATSRDLGGSNSPLHF.

As DNA, the CDR3 is TGCAGTGCTGAAAGGGGGCTCACTGAAGCTTTCTTT. Residues: CSAERGLTEAFF. The V and J genes are TRBV20-1 and TRBJ1-1, with TRBD1 identical over 7 bases. Germline V gene lookup returns CDR1 DFQATT and CDR2 SNEGSKA (reference sequence). This CDR3 contains 12 residues. The junction had 4 bases not matched to a gene; V was cut back by 5 bases and J by 4 bases.

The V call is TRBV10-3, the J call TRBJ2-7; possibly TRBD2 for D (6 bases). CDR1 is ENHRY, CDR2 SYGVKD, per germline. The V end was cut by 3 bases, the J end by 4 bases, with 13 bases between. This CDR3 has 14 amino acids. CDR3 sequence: CAISEQEGRYEQYF. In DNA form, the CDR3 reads TGTGCCATCAGTGAACAGGAGGGCCGATACGAGCAGTACTTC.

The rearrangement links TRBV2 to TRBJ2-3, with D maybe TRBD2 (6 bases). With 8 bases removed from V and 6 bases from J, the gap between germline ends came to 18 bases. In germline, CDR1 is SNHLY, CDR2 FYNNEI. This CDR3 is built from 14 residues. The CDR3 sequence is CASFPRESPDTQYF. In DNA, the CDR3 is TGTGCCAGCTTTCCACGGGAGAGTCCGGATACGCAGTATTTT.

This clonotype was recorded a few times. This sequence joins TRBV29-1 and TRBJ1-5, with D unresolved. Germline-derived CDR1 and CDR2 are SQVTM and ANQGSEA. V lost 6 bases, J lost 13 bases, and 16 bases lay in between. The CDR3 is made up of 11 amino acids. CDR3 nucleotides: TGCAGCGTATCCTCGGGAACCGCTCAGCATTTT. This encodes CSVSSGTAQHF.

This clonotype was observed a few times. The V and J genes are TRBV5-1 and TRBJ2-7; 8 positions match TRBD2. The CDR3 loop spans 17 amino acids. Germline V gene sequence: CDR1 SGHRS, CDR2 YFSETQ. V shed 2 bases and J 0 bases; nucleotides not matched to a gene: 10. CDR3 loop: CASSFLRERGNSYEQYF. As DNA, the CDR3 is TGCGCCAGCAGCTTCCTCCGAGAGCGGGGGAACTCCTACGAGCAGTACTTC.

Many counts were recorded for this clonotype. The CDR3 nucleotides are TGCGCCAGCAGCCAAGATTTAGGGGGGATGGCAGAGACCCAGTACTTC. This codes for CASSQDLGGMAETQYF. The chain links TRBV4-3 to TRBJ2-5; D may match TRBD1 or TRBD2 (6 bases each). V was cut by 0 bases and J by 4 bases, with 15 bases left in between. The length of the CDR3 is 16 residues. Germline CDR1 and CDR2: LGHNA and YSLEER.

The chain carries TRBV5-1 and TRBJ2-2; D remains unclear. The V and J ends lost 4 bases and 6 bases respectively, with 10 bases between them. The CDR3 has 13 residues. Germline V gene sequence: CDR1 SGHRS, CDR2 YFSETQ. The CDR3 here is CASSPSVAGELFF. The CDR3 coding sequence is TGCGCCAGCAGCCCCTCGGTAGCCGGGGAGCTGTTTTTT. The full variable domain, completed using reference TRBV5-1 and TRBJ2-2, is KAGVTQTPRYLIKTRGQQVTLSCSPISGHRSVSWYQQTPGQGLQFLFEYFSETQRNKGNFPGRFSGRQFSNSRSEMNVSTLELGDSALYLCASSPSVAGELFFGEGSRLTVL.

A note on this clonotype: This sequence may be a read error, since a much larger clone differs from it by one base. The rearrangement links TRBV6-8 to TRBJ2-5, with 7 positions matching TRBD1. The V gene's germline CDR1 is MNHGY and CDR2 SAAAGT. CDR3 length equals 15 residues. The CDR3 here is CASSRDSSSQETQHF. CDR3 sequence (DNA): TGTGCCAGCAGTCGGGACAGCAGTTCCCAAGAGACCCAGCACTTC.

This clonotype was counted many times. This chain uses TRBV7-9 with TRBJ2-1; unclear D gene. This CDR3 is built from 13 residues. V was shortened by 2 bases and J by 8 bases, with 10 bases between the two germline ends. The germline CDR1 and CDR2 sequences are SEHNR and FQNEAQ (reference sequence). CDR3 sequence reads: CASSLLSIDEQFF. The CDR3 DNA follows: TGTGCCAGCAGCTTATTGTCCATTGATGAGCAGTTCTTC.

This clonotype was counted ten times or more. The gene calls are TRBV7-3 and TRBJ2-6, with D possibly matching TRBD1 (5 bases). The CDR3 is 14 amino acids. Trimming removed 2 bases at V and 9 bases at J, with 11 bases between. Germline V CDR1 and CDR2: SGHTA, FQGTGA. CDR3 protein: CASSLGLRDNVLTF. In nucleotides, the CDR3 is TGTGCCAGCAGCTTAGGCCTCAGGGACAACGTCCTGACTTTC.

This chain's CDR3 is CASSLEPAESANVLTF. The CDR3, as DNA: TGTGCCAGCAGCTTAGAGCCGGCAGAAAGTGCCAACGTCCTGACTTTC. V and J are TRBV7-3 and TRBJ2-6; D is unclear. Trimming removed 2 bases from V and 7 bases from J, with 15 bases in between. Germline CDR1 is SGHTA and CDR2 is FQGTGA. The CDR3 consists of 16 residues.

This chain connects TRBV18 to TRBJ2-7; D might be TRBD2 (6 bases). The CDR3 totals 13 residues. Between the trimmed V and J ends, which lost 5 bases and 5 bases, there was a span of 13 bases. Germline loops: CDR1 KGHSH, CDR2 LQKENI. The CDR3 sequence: CASSGGSRDEQYF. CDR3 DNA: TGTGCCAGCTCAGGGGGGTCTCGGGACGAGCAGTACTTC.

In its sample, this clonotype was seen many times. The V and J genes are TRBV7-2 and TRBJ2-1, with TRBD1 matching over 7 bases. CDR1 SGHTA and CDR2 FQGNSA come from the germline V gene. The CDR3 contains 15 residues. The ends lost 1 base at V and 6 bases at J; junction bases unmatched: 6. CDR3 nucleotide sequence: TGTGCCAGCAGCTTAGTTCCGGACAGGTTCAATGAGCAGTTCTTC. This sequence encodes CASSLVPDRFNEQFF.

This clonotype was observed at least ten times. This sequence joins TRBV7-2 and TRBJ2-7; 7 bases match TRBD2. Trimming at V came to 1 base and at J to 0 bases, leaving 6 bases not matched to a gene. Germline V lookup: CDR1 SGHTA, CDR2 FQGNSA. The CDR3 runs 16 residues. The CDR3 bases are TGTGCCAGCAGCTTAGTCACTAGCGTGAGCTCCTACGAGCAGTACTTC. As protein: CASSLVTSVSSYEQYF. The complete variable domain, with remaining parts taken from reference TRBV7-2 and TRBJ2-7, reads GAGVSQSPSNKVTEKGKDVELRCDPISGHTALYWYRQSLGQGLEFLIYFQGNSAPDKSGLPSDRFSAERTGGSVSTLTIQRTQQEDSAVYLCASSLVTSVSSYEQYFGPGTRLTVT.

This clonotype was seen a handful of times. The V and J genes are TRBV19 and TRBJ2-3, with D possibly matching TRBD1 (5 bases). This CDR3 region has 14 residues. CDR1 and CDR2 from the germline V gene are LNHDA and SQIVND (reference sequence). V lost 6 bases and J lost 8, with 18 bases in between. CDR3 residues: CASSWGATVGTQYF. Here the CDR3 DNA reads TGTGCCAGTAGCTGGGGCGCTACCGTGGGTACGCAGTATTTT.

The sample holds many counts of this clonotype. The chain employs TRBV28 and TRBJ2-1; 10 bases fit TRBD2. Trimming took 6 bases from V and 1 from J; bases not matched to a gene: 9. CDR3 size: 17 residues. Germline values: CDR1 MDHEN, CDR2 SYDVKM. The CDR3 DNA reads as TGTGCCAGCAGGACCCTAGCGGGAGACATGTCCTACAATGAGCAGTTCTTC. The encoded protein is CASRTLAGDMSYNEQFF.

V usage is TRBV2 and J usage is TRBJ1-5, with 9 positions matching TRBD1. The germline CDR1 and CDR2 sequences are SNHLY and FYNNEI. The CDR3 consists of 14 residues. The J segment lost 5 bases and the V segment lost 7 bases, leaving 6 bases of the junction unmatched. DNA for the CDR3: TGTGCCAGCAACCAGGGACAGGGTGATCAGCCCCAGCATTTT. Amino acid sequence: CASNQGQGDQPQHF.

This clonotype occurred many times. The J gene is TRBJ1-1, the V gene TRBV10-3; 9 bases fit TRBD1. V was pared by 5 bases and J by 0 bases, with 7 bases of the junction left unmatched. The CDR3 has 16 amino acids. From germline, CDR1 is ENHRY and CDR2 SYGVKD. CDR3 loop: CAISRDRATMNTEAFF. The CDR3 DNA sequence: TGTGCCATCAGTCGGGACAGGGCCACCATGAACACTGAAGCTTTCTTT.

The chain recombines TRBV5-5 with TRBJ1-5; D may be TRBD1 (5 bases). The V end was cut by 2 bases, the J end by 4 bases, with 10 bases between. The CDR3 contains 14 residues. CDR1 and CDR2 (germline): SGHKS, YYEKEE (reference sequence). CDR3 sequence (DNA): TGTGCCAGCAGCTTACTAGGGGAAAATCAGCCCCAGCATTTT. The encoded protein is CASSLLGENQPQHF.

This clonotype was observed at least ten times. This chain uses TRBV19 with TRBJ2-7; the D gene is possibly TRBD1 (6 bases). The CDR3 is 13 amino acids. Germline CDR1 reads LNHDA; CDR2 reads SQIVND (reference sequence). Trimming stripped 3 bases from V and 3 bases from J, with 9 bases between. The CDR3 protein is CASSIDRNYEQYF. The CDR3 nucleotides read TGTGCCAGTAGTATTGACAGGAACTACGAGCAGTACTTC.

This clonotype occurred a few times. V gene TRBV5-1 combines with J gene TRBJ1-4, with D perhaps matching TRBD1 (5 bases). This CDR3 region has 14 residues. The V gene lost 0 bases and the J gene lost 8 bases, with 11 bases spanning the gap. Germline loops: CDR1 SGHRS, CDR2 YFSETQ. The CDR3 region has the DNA TGCGCCAGCAGCTTGGCGCTGGGGGGAGAAAAACTGTTTTTT. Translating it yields CASSLALGGEKLFF.

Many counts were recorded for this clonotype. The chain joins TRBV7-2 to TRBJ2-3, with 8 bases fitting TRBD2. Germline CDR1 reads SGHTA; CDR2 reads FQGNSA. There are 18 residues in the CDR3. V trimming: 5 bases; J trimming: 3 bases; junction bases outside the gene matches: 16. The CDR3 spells CASSPYRGRGGVTDTQYF. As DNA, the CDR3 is TGTGCCAGCAGCCCATATCGGGGTCGGGGGGGGGTGACAGATACGCAGTATTTT. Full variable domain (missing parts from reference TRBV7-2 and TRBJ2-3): GAGVSQSPSNKVTEKGKDVELRCDPISGHTALYWYRQSLGQGLEFLIYFQGNSAPDKSGLPSDRFSAERTGGSVSTLTIQRTQQEDSAVYLCASSPYRGRGGVTDTQYFGPGTRLTVL.

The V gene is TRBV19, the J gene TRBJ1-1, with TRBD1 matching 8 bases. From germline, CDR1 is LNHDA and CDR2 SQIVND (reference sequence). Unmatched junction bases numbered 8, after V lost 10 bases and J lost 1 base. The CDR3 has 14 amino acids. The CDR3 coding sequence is TGTGCCACTAGGGGGACAGGCCGGAACACTGAAGCTTTCTTT. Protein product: CATRGTGRNTEAFF.

The CDR3 bases are TGCAGTGCTAGAGTCCTCAACTTAGACTCTGGAAACACCATATATTTT. It yields the protein CSARVLNLDSGNTIYF. V usage is TRBV20-1 and J usage is TRBJ1-3; D remains unclear. Germline assignment: CDR1 DFQATT and CDR2 SNEGSKA (reference sequence). V gave up 1 base and J gave up 0 bases, with 13 bases separating them. The CDR3 consists of 16 residues.

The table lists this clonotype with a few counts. The CDR3 nucleotides are TGTGCCAGCAGCAGGGACAGGGGAGAAGAAGAGCAGTACTTC. It is translated as CASSRDRGEEEQYF. The J gene is TRBJ2-7, the V gene TRBV3-1; TRBD1 matches at 10 bases. After removal of 5 bases from V and 7 bases from J, the junction contained 8 bases not matched to a gene. The CDR3 sequence is 14 residues long. Germline V gives CDR1 LGHDT, CDR2 YNNKEL (reference sequence).

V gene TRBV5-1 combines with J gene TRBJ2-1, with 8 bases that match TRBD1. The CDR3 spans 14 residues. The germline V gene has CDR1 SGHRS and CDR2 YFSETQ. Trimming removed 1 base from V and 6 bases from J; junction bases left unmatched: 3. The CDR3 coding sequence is TGCGCCAGCAGCTTGCACGACAGGGGCAATGAGCAGTTCTTC. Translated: CASSLHDRGNEQFF.

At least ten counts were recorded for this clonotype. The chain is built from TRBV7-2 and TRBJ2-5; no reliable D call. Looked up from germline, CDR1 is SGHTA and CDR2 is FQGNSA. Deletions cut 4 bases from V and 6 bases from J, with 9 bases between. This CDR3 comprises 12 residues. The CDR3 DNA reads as TGTGCCAGCAGCTCTTCGCTCCAGACCCAGTACTTC. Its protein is CASSSSLQTQYF.

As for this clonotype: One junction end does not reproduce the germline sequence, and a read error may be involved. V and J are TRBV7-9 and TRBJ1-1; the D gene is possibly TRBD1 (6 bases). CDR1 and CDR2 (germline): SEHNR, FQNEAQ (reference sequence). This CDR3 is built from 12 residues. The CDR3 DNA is TGTGCCACCAGCTGGGGGGCGGGTGAAGCTTTCTTT. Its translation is CATSWGAGEAFF. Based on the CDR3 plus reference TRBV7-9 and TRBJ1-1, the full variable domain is DTGVSQNPRHKITKRGQNVTFRCDPISEHNRLYWYRQTLGQGPEFLTYFQNEAQLEKSRLLSDRFSAERPKGSFSTLEIQRTEQGDSAMYLCATSWGAGEAFFGQGTRLTVV.